Described below is a single TCR beta chain sequence and its context. This entry comes from a study of blood T cell repertoires in COVID-19. Source study methods: Estimation of nucleated cell counts was performed using reference gene primer amplification. Using immunoSEQ multiplex PCR, the repertoire was profiled, and TCRdb retains in-frame clones only, with some absent. V and J calls and clone size are given by that table; D and trimming were obtained from the DNA. The repertoire includes approximately 280,000 clones, around 90% of them detected once, and roughly 9% sits in the top ten. This CDR3 comprises 15 residues. Germline V gene sequence: CDR1 LGHNA, CDR2 YSLEER. The J segment lost 9 bases and the V segment lost 0 bases, leaving 6 bases of the junction unmatched.

V gene TRBV4-3 combines with J gene TRBJ1-4, with TRBD1 matching over 8 bases. The clonotype originates from a man younger than 35 with active or convalescent COVID-19. The sample taken for sequencing was peripheral blood. The CDR3 nucleotides read TGCGCCAGCAGCCAAGAAGGACAGGGATGGCAAAAACTGTTTTTT. Translated, it gives CASSQEGQGWQKLFF.